Listed here are 19 T cell receptor beta chains from one sample, sequenced in a study of blood T cell repertoires in COVID-19. The assay was immunoSEQ multiplex PCR, and TCRdb's table has in-frame clones only and misses some. The profile shows about 480,000 clones, 80% to 90% of them singletons. Sequenced sample: peripheral blood. Receptor source: a woman aged 25 to 39 with acute or convalescent COVID-19.

The chain couples TRBV30 to TRBJ2-7; 10 bases match TRBD2. Trimming at V came to 2 bases and at J to 2 bases, leaving 12 bases not matched to a gene. The CDR3 contains 17 residues. CDR1 and CDR2 (germline): GTSNPN, SVGIG (reference sequence). CDR3: CAWSPWGGLAVTYEQYF. CDR3 nucleotide sequence: TGTGCCTGGAGTCCGTGGGGAGGACTAGCGGTAACCTACGAGCAGTACTTC.

The rearrangement links TRBV6-5 to TRBJ1-1; 7 bases are a match to TRBD1. V was clipped by 6 bases and J by 4 bases; unmatched bases: 8. This CDR3 region has 14 residues. Germline CDR1 MNHEY, CDR2 SVGAGI. The CDR3 region has the DNA TGTGCCAGCAGAAAGGACAGGTTGATCACTGAAGCTTTCTTT. It encodes CASRKDRLITEAFF.

V is TRBV9 and J is TRBJ2-5; the match to TRBD1 covers 10 bases. Germline V gene lookup returns CDR1 SGDLS and CDR2 YYNGEE. Trimming at V came to 4 bases and at J to 5 bases, leaving 11 bases not matched to a gene. This CDR3 is 16 amino acids long. DNA for the CDR3: TGTGCCAGCAGCTCTTTGACAGGGGGCAGACCGGAGACCCAGTACTTC. Translated: CASSSLTGGRPETQYF.

The count of this clone is one. The chain employs TRBV2 and TRBJ1-6; 7 bases fit TRBD1. CDR1 and CDR2 from the germline V gene are SNHLY and FYNNEI. V lost 10 bases and J lost 9; bases outside the gene matches: 18. The CDR3 is made up of 16 amino acids. The CDR3 DNA reads as TGTGCCATACGACAGGGAAGCGATGGGGTAAGTTCACCCCTCCACTTT. This codes for CAIRQGSDGVSSPLHF.

This clone has only one observation. The V and J genes are TRBV7-9 and TRBJ1-2; D ambiguous. The CDR3 runs to 13 residues. V was clipped by 10 bases and J by 4 bases, with 16 bases between them. Germline V CDR1 and CDR2: SEHNR, FQNEAQ (reference sequence). CDR3 sequence reads: CATERENFYGYTF. DNA for the CDR3: TGTGCCACCGAAAGGGAGAACTTCTATGGCTACACCTTC.

The chain joins TRBV30 to TRBJ1-4, with a possible D match to TRBD1 (5 bases). Germline V gene lookup returns CDR1 GTSNPN and CDR2 SVGIG (reference sequence). Trimming shortened V by 0 bases and J by 7 bases, and 15 bases separated the two germline ends. The CDR3 extends over 15 amino acids. In DNA form, the CDR3 reads TGTGCCTGGAGTGTACCCCTGGCCCAGGGTGAAAAACTGTTTTTT. Protein: CAWSVPLAQGEKLFF.

This sequence joins TRBV6-6 and TRBJ2-7; possibly TRBD1 for D (7 bases). The CDR3 is made up of 15 amino acids. The V end lost 1 base, the J end lost 7 bases, and 17 bases lay between the germline ends. In germline, CDR1 is MNHNY, CDR2 SVGAGI (reference sequence). The CDR3 DNA sequence: TGTGCCAGCAGTTACTGGCGAAAGGGGGCGGGGGAGCAGTACTTC. As protein: CASSYWRKGAGEQYF.

CDR3 sequence reads: CASSFNRAYEQYF. CDR3 coding DNA: TGTGCCAGCAGTTTTAACAGGGCCTACGAGCAGTACTTC. The chain joins TRBV28 to TRBJ2-7, with D perhaps matching TRBD1 (6 bases). V was cut by 3 bases and J by 2 bases, with 8 bases left in between. Germline V gives CDR1 MDHEN, CDR2 SYDVKM. The CDR3 contains 13 residues.

The V call is TRBV10-3, the J call TRBJ1-1, with 7 bases matching TRBD1. This CDR3 region has 14 residues. Looked up from germline, CDR1 is ENHRY and CDR2 is SYGVKD. With 10 bases clipped from V and 4 bases from J, the junction kept 12 bases outside the gene matches. The CDR3 region has the DNA TGTGCCACAATCAGGGGGGCAATGGGCACTGAAGCTTTCTTT. This encodes CATIRGAMGTEAFF.

The gene calls are TRBV5-1 and TRBJ2-1, with TRBD2 matching 9 bases. The CDR3 consists of 16 residues. Germline CDR1 and CDR2: SGHRS and YFSETQ. V dropped 2 bases and J dropped 7; count of bases not matched to a gene: 10. CDR3 sequence (DNA): TGCGCCAGCAGCTTTTTTGGCGGGGGGGCGCTGAATGAGCAGTTCTTC. Residues: CASSFFGGGALNEQFF. The variable domain in full, with the rest retrieved from reference TRBV5-1 and TRBJ2-1, is KAGVTQTPRYLIKTRGQQVTLSCSPISGHRSVSWYQQTPGQGLQFLFEYFSETQRNKGNFPGRFSGRQFSNSRSEMNVSTLELGDSALYLCASSFFGGGALNEQFFGPGTRLTVL.

Concerning this clone itself: The sample contains more than one DNA sequence encoding this CDR3. This chain links TRBV28 with TRBJ2-6, with unresolved D. V was trimmed by 3 bases and J by 0 bases, leaving 6 bases between them. CDR1 is MDHEN and CDR2 is SYDVKM in the germline V gene. This CDR3 comprises 15 residues. The CDR3, as DNA: TGTGCCAGCAGTTTTTCGGGCTCTGGGGCCAACGTCCTGACTTTC. Its translation is CASSFSGSGANVLTF.

The table lists this clone with a count of one. The J gene is TRBJ2-7, the V gene TRBV5-1; TRBD1 might be the D (6 bases). Germline lookup yields CDR1 SGHRS and CDR2 YFSETQ. This CDR3 contains 15 residues. Trimming pared 4 bases from V and 5 bases from J, leaving 19 bases between. The CDR3 protein is CASSHGTLGKDEQYF. CDR3 coding DNA: TGCGCCAGCAGCCACGGGACACTGGGAAAGGACGAGCAGTACTTC.

The V and J genes are TRBV6-1 and TRBJ2-7; possibly TRBD2 for D (7 bases). Germline CDR1 MNHNS, CDR2 SASEGT. The V end was cut by 2 bases, the J end by 6 bases, with 17 bases between. This CDR3 spans 15 amino acids. CDR3 coding DNA: TGTGCCAGCAGTGAAACCCACGTGGGGGGGGCCGAGCAGTACTTC. Translation: CASSETHVGGAEQYF.

The J gene is TRBJ2-7, the V gene TRBV19; no firm D call. Germline CDR1 reads LNHDA; CDR2 reads SQIVND (reference sequence). Trimming stripped 5 bases from V and 1 base from J, with 12 bases between. The CDR3 is 14 amino acids. The CDR3: CASSPSTISYEQYF. CDR3 sequence (DNA): TGTGCCAGTAGTCCCTCCACTATTTCCTACGAGCAGTACTTC.

The chain couples TRBV27 to TRBJ1-2; D might be TRBD1 (5 bases). V was clipped by 4 bases and J by 7 bases, with 13 bases between them. CDR1 is MNHEY and CDR2 is SMNVEV in the germline V gene (reference sequence). CDR3 length: 13 residues. The CDR3 nucleotides read TGTGCCAGCAGTTCGGGGGGGTGGGGTGGCTACACCTTC. Amino acids: CASSSGGWGGYTF.

The gene calls are TRBV18 and TRBJ1-2, with D hard to call. Trimming removed 4 bases from V and 4 bases from J, with 13 bases in between. The CDR3 length is 14 residues. CDR1 KGHSH and CDR2 LQKENI come from the germline V gene. CDR3 protein: CASSLGTDSYGYTF. For the CDR3, the DNA is TGTGCCAGCTCACTCGGTACGGACTCCTATGGCTACACCTTC.

This clone is a singleton in its sample. The gene calls are TRBV7-8 and TRBJ1-1, with D perhaps TRBD1 (5 bases). The CDR3 runs 14 residues. In germline, CDR1 is SGHVS, CDR2 FQNEAQ. V lost 5 bases to trimming and J lost 4 bases, with 14 bases between them. The CDR3 spells CASSPSTGVTEAFF. Here the CDR3 DNA reads TGTGCCAGCAGCCCGAGCACAGGTGTCACTGAAGCTTTCTTT.

The chain couples TRBV5-1 to TRBJ2-3; possibly TRBD1 for D (6 bases). The CDR3 length is 16 residues. Germline V gene sequence: CDR1 SGHRS, CDR2 YFSETQ. Trimming shortened V by 0 bases and J by 0 bases, and 11 bases separated the two germline ends. The CDR3 sequence is CASSLGTDSSTDTQYF. The CDR3 DNA reads as TGCGCCAGCAGCTTGGGGACAGACTCTAGCACAGATACGCAGTATTTT.

CDR3 protein: CASRGSGTGELFF. DNA for the CDR3: TGTGCCAGCAGGGGTAGCGGCACCGGGGAGCTGTTTTTT. V is TRBV12-3 or TRBV12-4 and J is TRBJ2-2; a weak D match, TRBD2 (6 bases). Trimming pared 6 bases from V and 4 bases from J, leaving 9 bases between. The CDR3 extends over 13 amino acids.